The 19 T cell receptor beta chains given below trace back to one sample, sequenced in a study of blood T cell repertoires in COVID-19. Clones were sequenced by immunoSEQ multiplex PCR, and TCRdb holds only the in-frame ones, with some missing. The sample contains some 320,000 clones, about 88% of which appear only once. The sequencing sample was made of PBMCs or T cells enriched from blood (not recorded which). The receptors were sampled from a man aged 60-69 years who had recovered from COVID-19.

The chain carries TRBV3-1 (or the pseudogene TRBV3-2) and TRBJ2-7; 7 bases align to TRBD1. CDR3 length: 12 residues. Germline CDR1 and CDR2: LGHDT and YNNKEL (reference sequence). Trimming removed 4 bases from V and 4 bases from J; junction bases left unmatched: 1. The CDR3 coding sequence is TGTGCCAGCAGCCCCAGGGGGTACGAGCAGTACTTC. This translates into CASSPRGYEQYF.

The table lists this clone with a few counts. The rearrangement links TRBV11-1 to TRBJ2-3, with 11 bases that match TRBD2. The CDR3 sequence is 16 residues long. V was pared by 5 bases and J by 4 bases, with 8 bases of the junction left unmatched. Germline lookup yields CDR1 SGHAT and CDR2 FQDESV (reference sequence). In DNA, the CDR3 is TGTGCCAGCAGCGGGCTACTAGCGGGAGTGGCAGATACGCAGTATTTT. Amino acid sequence: CASSGLLAGVADTQYF.

The chain carries TRBV11-2 and TRBJ1-2, with no clear D. Trimming removed 4 bases at V and 6 bases at J, with 15 bases between. CDR3 length: 14 amino acids. Per the germline V gene, CDR1 is SGHAT and CDR2 is FQNNGV. Here the CDR3 reads CASSSPPLYNGYTF. The CDR3 bases are TGTGCCAGCAGCTCCCCCCCTCTTTATAATGGCTACACCTTC.

This chain connects TRBV5-1 to TRBJ1-2; TRBD1 matches at 10 bases. CDR1 is SGHRS and CDR2 is YFSETQ in the germline V gene. This CDR3 is 16 amino acids long. The trim removed 0 bases at V and 3 bases at J, leaving 5 bases unmatched. In DNA form, the CDR3 reads TGCGCCAGCAGCTTGGGGCTTGGACAGGGGGACTATGGCTACACCTTC. It encodes CASSLGLGQGDYGYTF.

V and J are TRBV15 and TRBJ1-5; 7 nucleotides align to TRBD1. The CDR3 runs 16 residues. V was pared by 2 bases and J by 2 bases, with 6 bases of the junction left unmatched. The germline CDR1 and CDR2 sequences are LNHNV and YYDKDF (reference sequence). CDR3 loop: CATSRSSGQGNQPQHF. DNA for the CDR3: TGTGCCACCAGCAGATCTTCTGGACAGGGCAATCAGCCCCAGCATTTT.

J is TRBJ2-5 and V is TRBV6-1, with 7 bases identical to TRBD1. Germline CDR1 reads MNHNS; CDR2 reads SASEGT. The CDR3 runs to 15 residues. The J segment lost 4 bases and the V segment lost 2 bases, leaving 7 bases of the junction unmatched. The CDR3 loop reads CASSENVGGGETQYF. The DNA for the CDR3 is TGTGCCAGCAGTGAAAACGTAGGGGGCGGAGAGACCCAGTACTTC.

The V gene is TRBV19, the J gene TRBJ2-1; 13 nucleotides match TRBD2. After removal of 4 bases from V and 1 base from J, the junction contained 10 bases not matched to a gene. Germline V gene lookup returns CDR1 LNHDA and CDR2 SQIVND (reference sequence). The CDR3 runs to 19 residues. The CDR3 here is CASSTTGAGLAGSYNEQFF. The CDR3 DNA sequence: TGTGCCAGTAGTACCACCGGAGCGGGACTAGCGGGGTCCTACAATGAGCAGTTCTTC. Complete variable domain (other parts from reference TRBV19 and TRBJ2-1): DGGITQSPKYLFRKEGQNVTLSCEQNLNHDAMYWYRQDPGQGLRLIYYSQIVNDFQKGDIAEGYSVSREKKESFPLTVTSAQKNPTAFYLCASSTTGAGLAGSYNEQFFGPGTRLTVL.

J is TRBJ2-7 and V is TRBV7-9; 9 nucleotides agree with TRBD1. Germline values: CDR1 SEHNR, CDR2 FQNEAQ (reference sequence). The ends lost 5 bases at V and 3 bases at J; junction bases unmatched: 8. The CDR3 extends over 15 amino acids. This chain's CDR3 is CASSIGQGKSYEQYF. For the CDR3, the DNA is TGTGCCAGCAGCATAGGACAGGGGAAGAGCTACGAGCAGTACTTC. Filled out from reference TRBV7-9 and TRBJ2-7, the complete variable domain reads DTGVSQNPRHKITKRGQNVTFRCDPISEHNRLYWYRQTLGQGPEFLTYFQNEAQLEKSRLLSDRFSAERPKGSFSTLEIQRTEQGDSAMYLCASSIGQGKSYEQYFGPGTRLTVT.

This clone was recorded only once. For the CDR3, the DNA is TGTGCCAGTAGTATGGAAACAGGACGCTATGGCTACACCTTC. It encodes CASSMETGRYGYTF. V is TRBV19 and J is TRBJ1-2, with a tentative D call TRBD1 (5 bases). The ends were cut back, 3 bases at V and 4 bases at J, with 12 bases in the middle. Germline CDR1 and CDR2: LNHDA and SQIVND (reference sequence). The CDR3 runs 14 residues.

The rearrangement joins TRBV28 to TRBJ2-7; 7 bases map to TRBD1. Germline-derived CDR1 and CDR2 are MDHEN and SYDVKM. The CDR3 extends over 14 amino acids. V dropped 8 bases and J dropped 1; count of bases not matched to a gene: 8. CDR3 DNA sequence: TGTGCCAGCGGCACAGGGGAGCGGTCCTACGAGCAGTACTTC. Its protein product is CASGTGERSYEQYF.

This clone came up a few times. The chain's CDR3 is CASSLRTGNSYEQYF. The CDR3 DNA is TGCGCCAGCAGCCTAAGGACAGGGAACTCCTACGAGCAGTACTTC. J is TRBJ2-7 and V is TRBV5-1; 8 nucleotides align to TRBD1. The CDR3 is 15 residues long. V gave up 4 bases and J gave up 0 bases; unmatched junction bases: 6. The germline CDR1 and CDR2 sequences are SGHRS and YFSETQ. Together with reference TRBV5-1 and TRBJ2-7, the CDR3 gives the full variable domain: KAGVTQTPRYLIKTRGQQVTLSCSPISGHRSVSWYQQTPGQGLQFLFEYFSETQRNKGNFPGRFSGRQFSNSRSEMNVSTLELGDSALYLCASSLRTGNSYEQYFGPGTRLTVT.

This clone was counted a single time. V usage is TRBV7-8 and J usage is TRBJ2-7; TRBD2 matches at 8 bases. The CDR3 runs 16 residues. The ends lost 2 bases at V and 2 bases at J; junction bases unmatched: 8. In germline, CDR1 is SGHVS, CDR2 FQNEAQ. DNA of the CDR3: TGTGCCAGCAGCTTACTGGCGGGAGGATCCCCCTACGAGCAGTACTTC. The encoded protein is CASSLLAGGSPYEQYF.

This chain links TRBV6-5 with TRBJ2-7, with TRBD1 matching over 8 bases. With 7 bases clipped from V and 4 bases from J, the junction kept 9 bases outside the gene matches. The CDR3 has 14 amino acids. Germline V gives CDR1 MNHEY, CDR2 SVGAGI. The CDR3 sequence is CASMRNRGMYEQYF. DNA of the CDR3: TGTGCCAGCATGAGAAACAGGGGGATGTACGAGCAGTACTTC.

This sequence joins TRBV19 and TRBJ1-6; a possible D gene is TRBD1 (5 bases). The CDR3 has 15 residues. Germline values: CDR1 LNHDA, CDR2 SQIVND (reference sequence). Trimming removed 3 bases from V and 5 bases from J, with 11 bases in between. CDR3 nucleotide sequence: TGTGCCAGTAGTATCTCCGACAGACATAATTCACCCCTCCACTTT. Its translation: CASSISDRHNSPLHF.

The V and J genes are TRBV6-2 or TRBV6-3 and TRBJ1-6, with D possibly TRBD1 on 5 matching bases. Trimming left V 3 bases short and J 8 bases short, with 11 bases between. The CDR3 has 14 amino acids. Germline CDR1 reads MNHEY; CDR2 reads SVGEGT. CDR3 nucleotides: TGTGCCAGCAGTTATGGACAATTGCATTCACCCCTCCACTTT. Encoded protein: CASSYGQLHSPLHF.

This chain links TRBV27 with TRBJ1-1, with 11 nucleotides matching TRBD1. The CDR3 is 15 residues long. Trimming at V came to 4 bases and at J to 5 bases, leaving 6 bases not matched to a gene. Germline V lookup: CDR1 MNHEY, CDR2 SMNVEV (reference sequence). The CDR3 bases are TGTGCCAGCAGTTGGGACAGGGGGTATAGGACTGAAGCTTTCTTT. Translating gives CASSWDRGYRTEAFF.

The CDR3 DNA reads TGTGCCAGCAGCCAAAGGTCACAGGGTGCGGTCCAGCCCCAGCATTTT. It translates to CASSQRSQGAVQPQHF. The rearrangement joins TRBV3-1 (or the pseudogene TRBV3-2) to TRBJ1-5, with D maybe TRBD1 (6 bases). CDR1 is LGHDT and CDR2 is YNNKEL in the germline V gene (reference sequence). Trimming took 2 bases from V and 7 from J, leaving 18 bases between them. The CDR3 extends over 16 amino acids.

The V and J genes are TRBV11-2 and TRBJ2-3; D ambiguous. In germline, CDR1 is SGHAT, CDR2 FQNNGV. With 4 bases removed from V and 2 bases from J, the gap between germline ends came to 16 bases. The CDR3 has 16 amino acids. The CDR3 is CASSSDQVYFTDTQYF. The DNA for the CDR3 is TGTGCCAGCAGCTCTGACCAGGTTTACTTCACAGATACGCAGTATTTT.

In the case of this clone: This sample includes further DNA sequences coding for the same CDR3. The chain couples TRBV11-3 to TRBJ1-1; a possible D gene is TRBD1 (6 bases). The CDR3 runs 14 residues. Germline CDR1 SGHNT, CDR2 YENEEA. The ends were cut back, 0 bases at V and 1 base at J, with 6 bases in the middle. The DNA of the CDR3 is TGTGCCAGCAGCTTAGAGGGGGCGAACACTGAAGCTTTCTTT. It yields the protein CASSLEGANTEAFF.